This entry lists 5 T cell receptor beta chains sequenced from one sample in a study of blood T cells in healthy people across ages. Alongside a J-beta primer mix, a sample-barcoded 5' primer served in a second PCR lasting roughly 6 to 12 cycles. TCRdb reprocessed the 5' RACE reads via MiXCR and lists one record per CDR3 protein. This sample has fewer than 900,000 distinct CDR3 sequences; roughly 47% occur once, and the top ten carry 20% to 25%. The specimen sequenced was blood. All receptors come from a woman aged 60-75 years in good health.

This clonotype showed up just a few times. The genes are TRBV6-2 or TRBV6-3 and TRBJ2-1; D call uncertain. Germline V gene lookup returns CDR1 MNHEY and CDR2 SVGEGT. Trimming removed 5 bases at V and 9 bases at J, with 8 bases between. The CDR3 runs to 11 residues. This CDR3 is CASSTEAEQFF. In DNA, the CDR3 is TGTGCCAGCAGTACAGAAGCTGAGCAGTTCTTC.

This chain uses TRBV27 with TRBJ2-1; D gene unclear. Germline assignment: CDR1 MNHEY and CDR2 SMNVEV (reference sequence). The V gene lost 3 bases and the J gene lost 8 bases, with 17 bases spanning the gap. This CDR3 spans 15 amino acids. CDR3 in amino acids: CASSLESRPTHEQFF. CDR3 bases: TGTGCCAGCAGTTTGGAATCTCGGCCGACCCATGAGCAGTTCTTC.

Turning to this clonotype: At one of its ends the junction is not consistent with the germline gene, which may arise from a read error. The rearrangement links TRBV29-1 to TRBJ2-6; D ambiguous. This CDR3 has 15 amino acids. CDR1 is SQVTM, CDR2 ANQGSEA, per germline. The CDR3 DNA reads TGCAGCGTTGAAGCCCGGTCCTCTGGAGCCAACGTCCTGACTTTC. Translated, it gives CSVEARSSGANVLTF. The full variable domain, in which reference TRBV29-1 and TRBJ2-6 provide the parts outside the CDR3, is SAVISQKPSRDICQRGTSLTIQCQVDSQVTMMFWYRQQPGQSLTLIATANQGSEATYESGFVIDKFPISRPNLTFSTLTVSNMSPEDSSIYLCSVEARSSGANVLTFGAGSRLTVL.

For this clonotype: The junction departs from germline at one end; a sequencing error may be responsible. This chain uses TRBV12-3 or TRBV12-4 with TRBJ2-7; D possibly matches TRBD1 or TRBD2 (5 bases each). Near its end, the DNA agrees better with TRBJ2-4, so the J call may be wrong. The CDR3 has 14 amino acids. CDR3 residues: CACSARGRENIQYF. CDR3 DNA: TGTGCCTGCAGTGCGAGGGGTCGGGAAAACATTCAGTACTTC.

This clonotype has only a few counts. This chain joins TRBV5-1 and TRBJ2-1; possibly TRBD2 for D (6 bases). CDR1 SGHRS and CDR2 YFSETQ come from the germline V gene. Trimming took 0 bases from V and 5 from J, leaving 12 bases between them. CDR3 length equals 15 residues. CDR3 DNA sequence: TGCGCCAGCAGCTTGGGGACGGGAGAGCACAATGAGCAGTTCTTC. It translates to CASSLGTGEHNEQFF.